This TCR beta chain was found in a study of blood T cell repertoires in COVID-19. In germline, CDR1 is SGHAT, CDR2 FQNNGV. Trimming removed 2 bases from V and 6 bases from J; junction bases left unmatched: 4. The CDR3 is made up of 14 amino acids. Study members were between 18 and 89 years old and lived in some 26 US regions. The table lists this clone with a few counts. Sequencing used immunoSEQ multiplex PCR; TCRdb keeps in-frame clones, though not all of them. The sample shows fewer than 500,000 clones, approximately 90% of them seen only once. The receptor's source is a woman aged 18-29 years with acute COVID-19. This sequence joins TRBV11-2 and TRBJ2-7, with 10 bases that match TRBD1. The sample was PBMCs or T cells enriched from blood (not recorded which). CDR3 coding DNA: TGTGCCAGCAGCTTAAGCGGACAGGGGGGCGAGCAGTACTTC. Protein sequence: CASSLSGQGGEQYF.